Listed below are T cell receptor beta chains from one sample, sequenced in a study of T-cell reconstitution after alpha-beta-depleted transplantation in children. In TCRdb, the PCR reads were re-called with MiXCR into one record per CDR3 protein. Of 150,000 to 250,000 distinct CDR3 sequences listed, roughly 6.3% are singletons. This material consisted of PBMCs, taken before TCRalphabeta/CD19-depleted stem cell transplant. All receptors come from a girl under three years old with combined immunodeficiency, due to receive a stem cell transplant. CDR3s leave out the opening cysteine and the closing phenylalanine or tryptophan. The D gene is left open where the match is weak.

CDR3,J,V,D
ASSDGIGTETQY,TRBJ2-5,TRBV25-1,NA
ASSLLVWTVQGVYSNQPQH,TRBJ1-5,TRBV28,NA
AISTGLRGRYEQY,TRBJ2-7,TRBV10-3,NA
ASSLLVAPPHGELF,TRBJ2-2,TRBV28,NA
ASSEMGGGGNEQF,TRBJ2-1,TRBV4-3,NA
ASSLAQGRRPPYEQY,TRBJ2-7,TRBV7-2,NA
ASSLDSFYEQY,TRBJ2-7,TRBV7-2,NA
ASSPGTTGNTIY,TRBJ1-3,TRBV7-3,NA
ASSQKDRGYEQY,TRBJ2-7,TRBV4-2,TRBD1
ASSLAGYERGSYSYNEQF,TRBJ2-1,TRBV7-8,TRBD2
ASWAGHTSYEQY,TRBJ2-7,TRBV28,NA
SATLAVYEQF,TRBJ2-1,TRBV20-1,TRBD2
ATSRVAGPADEQY,TRBJ2-7,TRBV15,NA
SASGGRGIGNEQF,TRBJ2-1,TRBV20-1,TRBD2
ASSLLPPVGGYT,TRBJ1-2,TRBV7-8,NA
ASSLLAGGGANVLT,TRBJ2-6,TRBV9,NA
ASISGGNEKLF,TRBJ1-4,TRBV6-1,TRBD1
ASSYNRGYEQY,TRBJ2-7,TRBV3-1,NA
ASSSQGDGGTEAF,TRBJ1-1,TRBV5-1,TRBD1
SASYMGQLAKNIQY,TRBJ2-4,TRBV20-1,TRBD1
ASSLPGLATTGELF,TRBJ2-2,TRBV28,TRBD2
SASVWRLQETQY,TRBJ2-5,TRBV20-1,NA
AIQESGLAEQY,TRBJ2-7,TRBV12-3/TRBV12-4,NA